This entry concerns a single T cell receptor beta chain. Its antigen is not identified. The data were obtained in a study of shared clonotypes between healthy human individuals. Study-level points and caveats: Only a few donors were included, so the genetic and exposure-history diversity represented was limited.

This CDR3 region has 13 residues. CDR1 is GTSNPN and CDR2 is SVGIG in the germline V gene (reference sequence). The V segment lost 2 bases and the J segment 7 bases; nucleotides outside the gene matches: 6. Profiled with immunoSEQ multiplex PCR; TCRdb holds only in-frame clones, not every one. The sample contains more than 2 million clones, 90% to 96% of which appear only once. This sequence originates from a man aged 18-30 years in good health. The sample consisted of naive CD4+ T cells sorted from blood. Noted subset: CD45RA+ positively selected. V usage is TRBV30 and J usage is TRBJ1-1; 8 nucleotides line up with TRBD1. The CDR3 is CAWSSTGVGEAFF. As DNA, the CDR3 is TGTGCCTGGAGTTCGACAGGGGTCGGTGAAGCTTTCTTT.